The 24 T cell receptor beta chains below were found in one sample sequenced in a study of T cells after posttransplantation cyclophosphamide. Repertoires were generated with immunoSEQ multiplex PCR, while TCRdb's copy carries only in-frame clones and drops some. The data show about 39,000 clones, with none appearing a single time. Sequenced sample: PBMCs. The source of these receptors is a woman between 50 and 59 years old in good health and a related stem cell transplant donor.

The table lists this clone with many counts. V and J are TRBV28 and TRBJ2-5; the D gene is possibly TRBD2 (7 bases). Trimming pared 7 bases from V and 2 bases from J, leaving 17 bases between. Per the germline V gene, CDR1 is MDHEN and CDR2 is SYDVKM. This CDR3 is 15 amino acids long. CDR3 DNA sequence: TGTGCCAGCACCGGAGTCGGGGGGCGGCAAGAGACCCAGTACTTC. Translation gives CASTGVGGRQETQYF.

In its sample, this clone was seen many times. V is TRBV11-2 and J is TRBJ1-1, with unresolved D. The CDR3 has 15 amino acids. Germline values: CDR1 SGHAT, CDR2 FQNNGV. V was shortened by 1 base and J by 6 bases, with 15 bases between the two germline ends. The CDR3 DNA follows: TGTGCCAGCAGCTTAGGTCGGACTGCTGTTGCTGAAGCTTTCTTT. Translated, it gives CASSLGRTAVAEAFF.

This clone was recorded at least ten times. The J gene is TRBJ2-7, the V gene TRBV7-3; 9 nucleotides agree with TRBD1. There are 17 residues in the CDR3. The J segment lost 3 bases and the V segment lost 2 bases, leaving 11 bases of the junction unmatched. Germline assignment: CDR1 SGHTA and CDR2 FQGTGA. The DNA for the CDR3 is TGTGCCAGCAGCTTAGGTCCCCCGGGACAGGGCAACTACGAGCAGTACTTC. It specifies CASSLGPPGQGNYEQYF.

This clone was recorded many times. The chain joins TRBV7-2 to TRBJ1-6, with 9 bases that match TRBD1. The germline V gene encodes CDR1 SGHTA and CDR2 FQGNSA. Germline trimming cut 3 bases from V and 3 bases from J; bases unmatched to any gene: 0. The CDR3 runs to 15 residues. CDR3 DNA sequence: TGTGCCAGCAGCTTGACAGGGGGCTATAATTCACCCCTCCACTTT. This translates into CASSLTGGYNSPLHF. Full variable domain (outside the CDR3, taken from reference TRBV7-2 and TRBJ1-6): GAGVSQSPSNKVTEKGKDVELRCDPISGHTALYWYRQSLGQGLEFLIYFQGNSAPDKSGLPSDRFSAERTGGSVSTLTIQRTQQEDSAVYLCASSLTGGYNSPLHFGNGTRLTVT.

This clone was counted ten times or more. The rearrangement uses TRBV30 and TRBJ1-5; perhaps TRBD1 as D (5 bases). Germline V gene sequence: CDR1 GTSNPN, CDR2 SVGIG (reference sequence). This CDR3 contains 16 residues. The V end was cut by 2 bases, the J end by 0 bases, with 14 bases between. The CDR3 DNA is TGTGCCTGGAGTCCGGGACTGTCAATTAGCAATCAGCCCCAGCATTTT. Translation gives CAWSPGLSISNQPQHF.

This clone has a count of ten or more. This chain connects TRBV14 to TRBJ2-3, with 10 bases fitting TRBD2. V shed 0 bases, J shed 4 bases, and the junction held 7 bases outside the gene matches. There are 17 residues in the CDR3. Germline CDR1 SGHDN, CDR2 FVKESK. The CDR3 nucleotides are TGTGCCAGCAGCCAAGATCGTACAGCGGGGGGGTCAGATACGCAGTATTTT. This gives the protein CASSQDRTAGGSDTQYF.

This clone was recorded many times. Given a much more abundant clone one base away, this may be a read error. This sequence joins TRBV21-1 and TRBJ2-3; TRBD1, the table's D call, lacks a check against the DNA. TRBV21-1 is a pseudogene locus. The CDR3 is 15 residues long. The CDR3 bases are TGTGCCAGCAGCCCCGGGACAGGGGGCACAGATACGCAGTATTTT. Translation: CASSPGTGGTDTQYF.

This clone was observed at least ten times. The chain uses TRBV9 and TRBJ1-6; 8 bases map to TRBD1. The CDR3 sequence is 15 residues long. Trimming took 4 bases from V and 6 from J; bases not matched to a gene: 6. In germline, CDR1 is SGDLS, CDR2 YYNGEE. As DNA, the CDR3 is TGTGCCAGCAGCCAAGGACAGGGCGGTAATTCACCCCTCCACTTT. This translates into CASSQGQGGNSPLHF.

This clone came up many times. The CDR3 nucleotides are TGTGCCAGCAGCCATTATCATGATAGCGGGGGGGCCGAAGATACGCAGTATTTT. Translating it yields CASSHYHDSGGAEDTQYF. The rearrangement links TRBV11-2 to TRBJ2-3, with 11 bases lining up with TRBD2. This CDR3 is 18 amino acids long. Germline V gene lookup returns CDR1 SGHAT and CDR2 FQNNGV. V was pared by 5 bases and J by 5 bases, with 15 bases of the junction left unmatched.

This clone was seen many times. This chain uses TRBV2 with TRBJ1-5; D not certain. Looked up from germline, CDR1 is SNHLY and CDR2 is FYNNEI. This CDR3 contains 15 residues. Between the trimmed V and J ends, which lost 4 bases and 3 bases, there was a span of 13 bases. The CDR3 nucleotides are TGTGCCAGCAGTGCGGAGCAGTTGTCCAATCAGCCCCAGCATTTT. It specifies CASSAEQLSNQPQHF.

The chain carries TRBV28 and TRBJ2-5; the match to TRBD1 covers 9 bases. The DNA end is more similar to TRBJ2-7, so the J call may be wrong. The germline CDR1 and CDR2 sequences are MDHEN and SYDVKM. This CDR3 contains 16 residues. The CDR3 protein is CASSPYNRGREDEQYF. Here the CDR3 DNA reads TGTGCCAGCAGCCCATATAACAGGGGGCGCGAGGACGAGCAGTACTTC.

There are many counts of this clone. This chain uses TRBV27 with TRBJ1-6; unclear D gene. The germline CDR1 and CDR2 sequences are MNHEY and SMNVEV (reference sequence). The CDR3 length is 14 residues. V dropped 4 bases and J dropped 5 bases, with 9 bases sitting between them. CDR3 bases: TGTGCCAGCAGTTCGTGGCAGAATAATTCACCCCTCCACTTT. Protein: CASSSWQNNSPLHF.

At least ten counts were recorded for this clone. This chain joins TRBV4-3 and TRBJ1-1; D is perhaps TRBD1 (6 bases). The length of the CDR3 is 12 residues. Trimming stripped 3 bases from V and 5 bases from J, with 7 bases between. CDR1 LGHNA and CDR2 YSLEER come from the germline V gene. The CDR3 sequence: CASSQRGTEAFF. The CDR3 DNA reads TGCGCCAGCAGCCAGAGGGGGACTGAAGCTTTCTTT.

Many counts were recorded for this clone. Without the conserved terminal phenylalanine or tryptophan, this CDR3 likely stems from a read error. It is unclear where the CDR3 begins or ends on the DNA, so no DNA is shown, and the CDR3 is as TCRdb lists it. The rearrangement joins TRBV10-3 to TRBJ2-7; no DNA check was done on the table's D call, TRBD1. The CDR3 extends over 12 residues, inclusive of both ends. CDR1 and CDR2 from the germline V gene are ENHRY and SYGVKD. CDR3 sequence reads: CAISSTGFVFGL.

This clone was counted at least ten times. The DNA for the CDR3 is TGTGCCAGCAGGAAGACAGGGGGCACTGAAGCTTTCTTT. Amino acid sequence: CASRKTGGTEAFF. V and J are TRBV6-4 and TRBJ1-1; 9 bases line up with TRBD1. CDR3 size: 13 residues. Unmatched junction bases numbered 3, after V lost 6 bases and J lost 4 bases. Looked up from germline, CDR1 is MRHNA and CDR2 is SNTAGT.

This clone was seen only a few times. This sequence joins TRBV7-8 and TRBJ2-1, with 15 bases matching TRBD2. The CDR3 spans 16 residues. Trimming at V came to 5 bases and at J to 9 bases, leaving 8 bases not matched to a gene. Germline V gives CDR1 SGHVS, CDR2 FQNEAQ. CDR3 region: CASSRGGTSGGSEQFF. In DNA, the CDR3 is TGTGCCAGCAGCCGAGGTGGGACTAGCGGGGGGAGTGAGCAGTTCTTC.

The V call is TRBV27, the J call TRBJ1-2; D possibly corresponds to TRBD1 (5 bases). V was shortened by 4 bases and J by 1 base, with 7 bases between the two germline ends. The germline CDR1 and CDR2 sequences are MNHEY and SMNVEV (reference sequence). This CDR3 region has 13 residues. The CDR3 DNA follows: TGTGCCAGCAGTTCGACAGTTAACTATGGCTACACCTTC. This codes for CASSSTVNYGYTF.

This clone was seen at least ten times. V gene TRBV28 combines with J gene TRBJ1-6; D gene unclear. The V end lost 6 bases, the J end lost 7 bases, and 10 bases lay between the germline ends. The CDR3 is 13 residues long. Germline values: CDR1 MDHEN, CDR2 SYDVKM. CDR3 sequence (DNA): TGTGCCAGCAGGTACAGCCTCAATTCACCCCTCCACTTT. It yields the protein CASRYSLNSPLHF.

This clone appeared many times. The chain links TRBV7-9 to TRBJ2-1, with 8 bases fitting TRBD1. This CDR3 spans 12 amino acids. J gave up 9 bases and V 5 bases, and 3 bases lay outside the gene matches. Germline lookup yields CDR1 SEHNR and CDR2 FQNEAQ (reference sequence). CDR3 loop: CASSKTGGEQFF. The CDR3 DNA reads as TGTGCCAGCAGCAAAACAGGGGGTGAGCAGTTCTTC.

This clone was seen repeatedly, ten times or more. The CDR3 DNA sequence: TGTGCCAGCAGCCGGACACTCGCGAACACCGGGGAGCTGTTTTTT. Translation: CASSRTLANTGELFF. The V call is TRBV6-6, the J call TRBJ2-2; a weak D match, TRBD1 (5 bases). CDR1 MNHNY and CDR2 SVGAGI come from the germline V gene (reference sequence). With 6 bases removed from V and 0 bases from J, the gap between germline ends came to 11 bases. The CDR3 is made up of 15 amino acids.

This clone was seen many times. The chain couples TRBV5-8 to TRBJ1-4, with 8 bases matching TRBD1. The CDR3 sequence is 16 residues long. The germline CDR1 and CDR2 sequences are SGHTS and YDEGEE. Trimming at V came to 0 bases and at J to 6 bases, leaving 7 bases not matched to a gene. CDR3 nucleotides: TGTGCCAGCAGCTTGGCCGGCGGGACAGGATATGAAAAACTGTTTTTT. It translates to CASSLAGGTGYEKLFF.

In its sample, this clone was seen many times. CDR3 nucleotides: TGTGCCAGCAGCTTAGTCGGGGACAGAGCCGTTGAAGCTTTCTTT. Translating gives CASSLVGDRAVEAFF. The V call is TRBV7-2, the J call TRBJ1-1; 7 bases are shared with TRBD1. V dropped 1 base and J dropped 7; count of bases not matched to a gene: 9. From germline, CDR1 is SGHTA and CDR2 FQGNSA. The CDR3 is 15 amino acids.

This clone was counted at least ten times. This chain joins TRBV5-1 and TRBJ1-2, with 7 positions matching TRBD1. This CDR3 comprises 14 residues. Germline V lookup: CDR1 SGHRS, CDR2 YFSETQ. With V trimmed by 3 bases and J by 4 bases, 6 bases remained unmatched. This CDR3 reads CASSSGDSPYGYTF. CDR3 coding DNA: TGCGCCAGCAGCTCAGGGGACAGTCCCTATGGCTACACCTTC.

In its sample, this clone was seen many times. CDR3 residues: CASSTRQGDSYEQYF. The CDR3 DNA reads as TGTGCCAGCAGCACGAGACAGGGGGACTCCTACGAGCAGTACTTC. The chain couples TRBV7-6 to TRBJ2-7; the match to TRBD1 covers 9 bases. CDR3 length: 15 residues. The ends lost 5 bases at V and 0 bases at J; junction bases unmatched: 5. Germline-derived CDR1 and CDR2 are SGHVS and FNYEAQ.